This T cell receptor beta chain was documented in a study of blood T cell repertoires in COVID-19. The CDR3 is 15 residues long. Germline CDR1 is SGHRS and CDR2 is YFSETQ. V dropped 2 bases and J dropped 7; count of bases not matched to a gene: 9. TCRdb keeps only in-frame clones here, not all; method: immunoSEQ multiplex PCR. Of 310,000 or so clones in the sample, more than 75% were seen once. The chain has TRBV5-1 and TRBJ1-2, with 9 bases fitting TRBD1. This receptor was taken from a woman aged 50 to 60 with active or convalescent COVID-19. Sequenced sample: peripheral blood. The CDR3 nucleotides are TGCGCCAGCAGCTTCACAGGGGGCGAGGGTGGTGGCTACACCTTC. Translated, it gives CASSFTGGEGGGYTF.